This is a list of T cell receptor beta chains from one sample in a study of T-cell reconstitution after alpha-beta-depleted transplantation in children. MiXCR was run by TCRdb on the PCR reads, yielding one entry per CDR3 protein. Here the sample spans 500,000 to 600,000 distinct CDR3 sequences, 18% being singletons. Sample: PBMCs from the stem cell graft donor, taken from the stem cell graft. All receptors come from a human donor who donated a stem cell graft to a child with acute lymphoblastic leukemia. Both conserved end residues are part of each CDR3. Fields, in order: D gene, J gene, V gene, clone size, CDR3 DNA, CDR3 protein. A D gene is named only where the DNA matches it firmly. Size is omitted from some rows. Given values are once, few, many or a class for expanded clones.

D gene: TRBD2
J gene: TRBJ2-7
V gene: TRBV7-8
clone size: few
CDR3 DNA: TGTGCCAGCAGCTTATGGCCTAGCGGGAACTACGAGCAGTACTTC
CDR3 protein: CASSLWPSGNYEQYF

D gene: TRBD2
J gene: TRBJ2-5
V gene: TRBV27
clone size: NA
CDR3 DNA: TGTGCCAGCACCCCGGGGGGGGCGTGGGAGACCCAGTACTTC
CDR3 protein: CASTPGGAWETQYF

D gene: NA
J gene: TRBJ1-1
V gene: TRBV18
clone size: NA
CDR3 DNA: TGTGCCAGCTCGCCCACCGCCCGGGAGGTGAACACTGAAGCTTTCTTT
CDR3 protein: CASSPTAREVNTEAFF

D gene: TRBD1
J gene: TRBJ1-1
V gene: TRBV5-1
clone size: few
CDR3 DNA: TGCGCCAGCGGATATGACAGGGGGGGTACTGAAGCTTTCTTT
CDR3 protein: CASGYDRGGTEAFF

D gene: TRBD2
J gene: TRBJ2-7
V gene: TRBV30
clone size: few
CDR3 DNA: TGTGCCTGGAGGACTAGCGGGAGGGGCTACGAGCAGTACTTC
CDR3 protein: CAWRTSGRGYEQYF

D gene: NA
J gene: TRBJ1-2
V gene: TRBV19
clone size: few
CDR3 DNA: TGTGCCAGTAGATCTCGACAGCTCTATGGCTACACCTTC
CDR3 protein: CASRSRQLYGYTF

D gene: NA
J gene: TRBJ1-2
V gene: TRBV5-6
clone size: few
CDR3 DNA: TGTGCCAGCAGCCGCTTCTCGGGGGGATCTTCTGGCTACACCTTC
CDR3 protein: CASSRFSGGSSGYTF

D gene: NA
J gene: TRBJ2-2
V gene: TRBV9
clone size: NA
CDR3 DNA: TGTGCCAGCAGCGTCGGACAGATCGGGGAGCTGTTTTTT
CDR3 protein: CASSVGQIGELFF

D gene: NA
J gene: TRBJ2-3
V gene: TRBV12-3/TRBV12-4
clone size: few
CDR3 DNA: TGTGCCAGCAGTTTTATTGGGGGCTATGGCACAGATACGCAGTATTTT
CDR3 protein: CASSFIGGYGTDTQYF

D gene: NA
J gene: TRBJ2-5
V gene: TRBV4-1
clone size: NA
CDR3 DNA: TGCGCCAGCAGCCAAGGGGGCTACCCCCAAGAGACCCAGTACTTC
CDR3 protein: CASSQGGYPQETQYF

D gene: TRBD1
J gene: TRBJ2-2
V gene: TRBV6-5
clone size: few
CDR3 DNA: TGTGCCAGCAGTTACGGGGACAGGGGGCAAACCGGGGAGCTGTTTTTT
CDR3 protein: CASSYGDRGQTGELFF

D gene: NA
J gene: TRBJ2-1
V gene: TRBV7-3
clone size: NA
CDR3 DNA: TGTGCCAGCAGCTCCTCTCCCTCTACTAGTGGTAATGAGCAGTTCTTC
CDR3 protein: CASSSSPSTSGNEQFF

D gene: TRBD2
J gene: TRBJ2-1
V gene: TRBV6-2/TRBV6-3
clone size: NA
CDR3 DNA: TGTGCCAGCACCTTGGGACTAGCGGGCTCCTACAATGAGCAGTTCTTC
CDR3 protein: CASTLGLAGSYNEQFF

D gene: NA
J gene: TRBJ2-7
V gene: TRBV27
clone size: few
CDR3 DNA: TGTGCCAGCAGTTTAATGGGGGGAGGAGAGCAGTACTTC
CDR3 protein: CASSLMGGGEQYF

D gene: NA
J gene: TRBJ2-3
V gene: TRBV5-1
clone size: few
CDR3 DNA: TGCGCCAGCAGCTTGGAAGTTGTCAGTACAGATACGCAGTATTTT
CDR3 protein: CASSLEVVSTDTQYF

D gene: NA
J gene: TRBJ2-5
V gene: TRBV7-9
clone size: few
CDR3 DNA: TGTGCCAGCAGCGGATGGGAGACCCAGTACTTC
CDR3 protein: CASSGWETQYF

D gene: TRBD1
J gene: TRBJ2-7
V gene: TRBV27
clone size: few
CDR3 DNA: TGTGCCAGCAGGGCGGGACAGGAACTGGAGGAGCAGTACTTC
CDR3 protein: CASRAGQELEEQYF

D gene: NA
J gene: TRBJ1-1
V gene: TRBV10-1
clone size: few
CDR3 DNA: TGCGCCAGCAGTGACCCCGGACAGACTGAAGCTTTCTTT
CDR3 protein: CASSDPGQTEAFF

D gene: TRBD2
J gene: TRBJ2-7
V gene: TRBV27
clone size: few
CDR3 DNA: TGTGCCAGCAGTTTATACGGACTAGCTGGGCGCGAGCAGTACTTC
CDR3 protein: CASSLYGLAGREQYF

D gene: TRBD2
J gene: TRBJ2-1
V gene: TRBV18
clone size: NA
CDR3 DNA: TGTGCCAGCTCACGATACGGGACTAGCGGTCGATACAATGAGCAGTTCTTC
CDR3 protein: CASSRYGTSGRYNEQFF

D gene: TRBD2
J gene: TRBJ2-5
V gene: TRBV29-1
clone size: many
CDR3 DNA: TGCAGCGTTGCCGGGACTAGCGGGAGGGCCGTGGAGACCCAGTACTTC
CDR3 protein: CSVAGTSGRAVETQYF

D gene: NA
J gene: TRBJ2-1
V gene: TRBV11-2
clone size: few
CDR3 DNA: TGTGCCAGCAGCTTTGCGGACCCCAGAGTATATGAGCAGTTCTTC
CDR3 protein: CASSFADPRVYEQFF

D gene: TRBD1
J gene: TRBJ1-2
V gene: TRBV5-6
clone size: few
CDR3 DNA: TGTGCCAGCAGCCACAGCGGACAGGGGTTTTATGGCTACACCTTC
CDR3 protein: CASSHSGQGFYGYTF

D gene: TRBD1
J gene: TRBJ1-1
V gene: TRBV7-8
clone size: NA
CDR3 DNA: TGTGCCAGCAGAGCCGGGACAGGGTTGGGTAACACTGAAGCTTTCTTT
CDR3 protein: CASRAGTGLGNTEAFF

D gene: NA
J gene: TRBJ1-1
V gene: TRBV5-1
clone size: few
CDR3 DNA: TGCGCCAGCAGCCTTTGGGATGGGGGCACTGAAGCTTTCTTT
CDR3 protein: CASSLWDGGTEAFF

D gene: NA
J gene: TRBJ2-1
V gene: TRBV20-1
clone size: NA
CDR3 DNA: TGCAGTGCTAGGAATCTAGGAGAATACAATGAGCAGTTCTTC
CDR3 protein: CSARNLGEYNEQFF

D gene: TRBD2
J gene: TRBJ2-7
V gene: TRBV27
clone size: few
CDR3 DNA: TGTGCCAGCAGCAGGCGGGAGGGCGGGGTGTACGAGCAGTACTTC
CDR3 protein: CASSRREGGVYEQYF

D gene: NA
J gene: TRBJ1-4
V gene: TRBV25-1
clone size: many
CDR3 DNA: TGTGCCAGCAGTGAAGAGGGAGGGCATAATGAAAAACTGTTTTTT
CDR3 protein: CASSEEGGHNEKLFF

D gene: TRBD1
J gene: TRBJ2-7
V gene: TRBV10-3
clone size: few
CDR3 DNA: TGTGCCACGTGGCCGGGACAGGGGCCCTACGAGCAGTACTTC
CDR3 protein: CATWPGQGPYEQYF

D gene: NA
J gene: TRBJ2-1
V gene: TRBV20-1
clone size: NA
CDR3 DNA: TGCAGTGCAAGTCCCACTGGTCCAAGCAATGAGCAGTTCTTC
CDR3 protein: CSASPTGPSNEQFF

D gene: TRBD1
J gene: TRBJ2-7
V gene: TRBV25-1
clone size: few
CDR3 DNA: TGTGCCAGCAGTAATCTCGGACAGGGAGGCAAGCAGTACTTC
CDR3 protein: CASSNLGQGGKQYF

D gene: NA
J gene: TRBJ1-4
V gene: TRBV7-9
clone size: many
CDR3 DNA: TGTGCCAGCAGCTCGACGGAGGGAGATGAAAAACTGTTTTTT
CDR3 protein: CASSSTEGDEKLFF

D gene: TRBD1
J gene: TRBJ2-7
V gene: TRBV28
clone size: NA
CDR3 DNA: TGTGCCAGCAGTTTATCAGGGGGAGAATACGAGCAGTACTTC
CDR3 protein: CASSLSGGEYEQYF

D gene: NA
J gene: TRBJ2-7
V gene: TRBV7-9
clone size: NA
CDR3 DNA: TGTGCCAGCAGCTATGGGACTCCTAGCTCCTACGAGCAGTACTTC
CDR3 protein: CASSYGTPSSYEQYF

D gene: NA
J gene: TRBJ1-3
V gene: TRBV6-1
clone size: many
CDR3 DNA: TGTGCCAGCACCCCTAGCTACTCTGGAAACACCATATATTTT
CDR3 protein: CASTPSYSGNTIYF